These T cell receptor beta chains were read from a single sample in a study of T cells in Graves' hyperthyroidism and ophthalmopathy. TCRdb called the multiplex PCR reads again in MiXCR, with one record for every CDR3 protein. The sample includes about 640,000 distinct CDR3 sequences, more than 20% of them seen just once. The sequenced sample was blood. Receptors were obtained from a young man with Graves' ophthalmopathy. Each CDR3 is given with its conserved first and last residue. D genes are given only for firm matches. Where a row states a size, it is once, few, many or the class of an expanded clone; other rows omit it.

v_gene	d_gene	j_gene	abundance	CDR3nt	CDR3aa
TRBV7-3	NA	TRBJ2-1	many	TGTGCCAGCAGCTTGACGGTAGGCGCTGAGCAGTTCTTC	CASSLTVGAEQFF
TRBV29-1	NA	TRBJ2-5	few	TGCAGCGTTCTCCCGGGACTTATACAAGAGACCCAGTACTTC	CSVLPGLIQETQYF
TRBV4-3	NA	TRBJ2-1	NA	TGCGCCAGCAGCCCTGTGGTGAACAATGAGCAGTTCTTC	CASSPVVNNEQFF
TRBV7-9	TRBD1	TRBJ2-7	many	TGTGCCAGCAGCTCACCCGGGACAGGGGGCCTGTCAGTCGAGCAGTACTTC	CASSSPGTGGLSVEQYF
TRBV7-2	NA	TRBJ2-5	NA	TGTGCCAGCAGCCCCGGGCTCGGGTCAGAGACCCAGTACTTC	CASSPGLGSETQYF
TRBV30	TRBD1	TRBJ1-4	many	TGTGCCTGGAGTGAGGGCAGGGGGTCCGAAAAACTGTTTTTT	CAWSEGRGSEKLFF
TRBV12-3/TRBV12-4	TRBD1	TRBJ2-7	few	TGTGCCAGCAGTACCCCGGGACAGGCCCGCTACGAGCAGTACTTC	CASSTPGQARYEQYF
TRBV11-2	NA	TRBJ1-2	many	TGTGCCAGCAGTCCCCTGGAGGGCTATGGCTACACCTTC	CASSPLEGYGYTF
TRBV6-2/TRBV6-3	TRBD2	TRBJ2-1	NA	TGTGCCAGCAGTTACACAGGACTAGCGGGCAATGAGCAGTTCTTC	CASSYTGLAGNEQFF
TRBV28	TRBD2	TRBJ2-7	many	TGTGCCAGCAGCTCCCCCGGGACTAGCGGGAGAATGTCCTACGAGCAGTACTTC	CASSSPGTSGRMSYEQYF
TRBV7-6	NA	TRBJ1-4	NA	TGTGCCAGCAGCCCCTACCGCGGAGATTGGGAAAAACTGTTTTTT	CASSPYRGDWEKLFF
TRBV3-1	TRBD2	TRBJ2-7	many	TGTGCCAGCAGCCCGACTCCGGGACTACCAGAATACGAGCAGTACTTC	CASSPTPGLPEYEQYF
TRBV5-1	NA	TRBJ1-4	NA	TGCGCCAGCAGCTCCCTTAGCGGGAAGAATGAAAAACTGTTTTTT	CASSSLSGKNEKLFF
TRBV5-1	TRBD1	TRBJ2-7	many	TGCGCCAGCAGCCCACTTACAGGGGTAATCTACGAGCAGTACTTC	CASSPLTGVIYEQYF
TRBV28	TRBD1	TRBJ2-7	many	TGTGCCAGCAGTACTCCCCGGGTCAGACAGGGGGCTGGCGAGCAGTACTTC	CASSTPRVRQGAGEQYF
TRBV20-1	NA	TRBJ2-7	few	TGCAGTGCTAGTTATAGGTACGAGCAGTACTTC	CSASYRYEQYF
TRBV27	NA	TRBJ1-2	few	TGTGCCAGCAGTTTATCGGGGCTATTGAACTATGGCTACACCTTC	CASSLSGLLNYGYTF
TRBV7-2	TRBD2	TRBJ2-3	NA	TGTGCCAGCAGCTTAGCATCGGGACTAGCGGGAGGATCGGGCACAGATACGCAGTATTTT	CASSLASGLAGGSGTDTQYF
TRBV6-1	NA	TRBJ2-4	few	TGTGCCAGCAGTGAAGGTGGGGGGCGCGGCCAAAACATTCAGTACTTC	CASSEGGGRGQNIQYF
TRBV3-1	TRBD1	TRBJ2-2	NA	TGTACCAGCAGCAAGTCTGACAGGGGATTCTTCGGGGAGCTGTTTTTT	CTSSKSDRGFFGELFF
TRBV7-2	NA	TRBJ2-7	NA	TGTGCCAGCAGCCCCGAGGGTGGGGCTAACTCGCGGGAGCAGTACTTC	CASSPEGGANSREQYF
TRBV7-2	TRBD2	TRBJ2-2	NA	TGTGCCAGCAGCCGTAGCGGGGCCGGCACCGGGGAGCTGTTTTTT	CASSRSGAGTGELFF
TRBV2	NA	TRBJ2-7	many	TGTGCCAGCATTCACTTAGCGGACAGCTCCTACGAGCAGTACTTC	CASIHLADSSYEQYF
TRBV28	NA	TRBJ2-2	many	TGTGCCAGCACCCCGGAGGAGGACACCGGGGAGCTGTTTTTT	CASTPEEDTGELFF
TRBV12-3/TRBV12-4	NA	TRBJ2-4	few	TGTGCCAGCAGTTTGCTAGCCAAAAACATTCAGTACTTC	CASSLLAKNIQYF
TRBV6-1	NA	TRBJ2-5	many	TGTGCCAGCCTCCAACCGGGATCACAAGAGACCCAGTACTTC	CASLQPGSQETQYF
TRBV5-1	NA	TRBJ1-1	few	TGCGCCAGCAGCTTGGTGGGGACGGAGGCCCTAGAAGCTTTCTTT	CASSLVGTEALEAFF
TRBV28	NA	TRBJ1-6	few	TGTGCCAGCAGTTTGCCAGGGGAAGATTCACCCCTCCACTTT	CASSLPGEDSPLHF